This is a list of T cell receptor beta chains from one sample in a study of Ad26.COV2.S vaccination and SARS-CoV-2 variants. TCRdb's copy holds only in-frame clones and misses some; the assay was immunoSEQ multiplex PCR. The table lists hundreds of thousands of clones, 75% to 90% of them singletons. Sample: peripheral blood, taken in a trial of Ad26.COV2.S vaccine versus placebo. The receptor source for this set is a person aged 18-60 years who received the Ad26.COV2.S COVID-19 vaccine or a placebo. Each CDR3 is given with its conserved first and last residue. The D gene is left open where the match is weak. Rows may omit the clone size; those that give it use once, few, many or a size class.

D gene: .
V gene: TRBV7-2
J gene: TRBJ2-2
clone size: few
CDR3 DNA: TGTGCCAGCAGCTTGGTTGGTAGCGGTAACACCGGGGAGCTGTTTTTT
CDR3 protein: CASSLVGSGNTGELFF

D gene: .
V gene: TRBV14
J gene: TRBJ1-1
clone size: .
CDR3 DNA: TGTGCCAGCAGCCATCAGAGAACTGAAGCTTTCTTT
CDR3 protein: CASSHQRTEAFF

D gene: .
V gene: TRBV30
J gene: TRBJ1-5
clone size: .
CDR3 DNA: TGTGCCTGGGGGACGGGGGGAATCAATCAGCCCCAGCATTTT
CDR3 protein: CAWGTGGINQPQHF

D gene: .
V gene: TRBV27
J gene: TRBJ2-3
clone size: .
CDR3 DNA: TGTGCCAGCAGTTTATCCCCGGTCACAGATACGCAGTATTTT
CDR3 protein: CASSLSPVTDTQYF

D gene: .
V gene: TRBV11-2
J gene: TRBJ2-1
clone size: .
CDR3 DNA: TGTGCCAGCAGCTTAGATTCTAGGCCCTACTACAATGAGCAGTTCTTC
CDR3 protein: CASSLDSRPYYNEQFF

D gene: TRBD2
V gene: TRBV6-5
J gene: TRBJ2-1
clone size: .
CDR3 DNA: TGTGCCAGCAGTTACGGGCGGGAGGTTATCGATGAGCAGTTCTTC
CDR3 protein: CASSYGREVIDEQFF

D gene: TRBD2
V gene: TRBV6-4
J gene: TRBJ2-1
clone size: .
CDR3 DNA: TGTGCCAGCAGTGAAGGGACTAGCGGGAGGGCACATGAGCAGTTCTTC
CDR3 protein: CASSEGTSGRAHEQFF

D gene: TRBD1
V gene: TRBV7-9
J gene: TRBJ1-1
clone size: .
CDR3 DNA: TGTGCCAGCAGCTTAGCGGGACAGGGAGCCGCTTTCTTT
CDR3 protein: CASSLAGQGAAFF

D gene: TRBD1
V gene: TRBV15
J gene: TRBJ1-6
clone size: .
CDR3 DNA: TGTGCCACCAGCAAGCCTCGACAGGGACTTTCACCCCTCCACTTT
CDR3 protein: CATSKPRQGLSPLHF

D gene: .
V gene: TRBV7-2
J gene: TRBJ2-7
clone size: .
CDR3 DNA: TGTGCCAGCAGCTTAGCGCTTGGACGAGGCTACGAGCAGTACTTC
CDR3 protein: CASSLALGRGYEQYF

D gene: .
V gene: TRBV18
J gene: TRBJ1-1
clone size: .
CDR3 DNA: TGTGCCAGCTCACCACGGGGGACCCTCAACACTGAAGCTTTCTTT
CDR3 protein: CASSPRGTLNTEAFF

D gene: TRBD1
V gene: TRBV7-8
J gene: TRBJ1-6
clone size: .
CDR3 DNA: TGTGCCAGCAGCTTAATCGACAGGGGAAATTCACCCCTCCACTTT
CDR3 protein: CASSLIDRGNSPLHF

D gene: .
V gene: TRBV4-1
J gene: TRBJ1-2
clone size: .
CDR3 DNA: TGCGCCAGCAGCCAGGACGACGGACTCTATGGCTACACCTTC
CDR3 protein: CASSQDDGLYGYTF

D gene: .
V gene: TRBV6-1
J gene: TRBJ1-2
clone size: .
CDR3 DNA: TGTGCCAGCAGTGAATTCTTAAGGGAGGCTCAGGGCTACACCTTC
CDR3 protein: CASSEFLREAQGYTF

D gene: .
V gene: TRBV19
J gene: TRBJ1-2
clone size: .
CDR3 DNA: TGTGCCAGTAGTATTAATGGACAGCTCTTTGGCTACACCTTC
CDR3 protein: CASSINGQLFGYTF

D gene: .
V gene: TRBV28
J gene: TRBJ1-1
clone size: .
CDR3 DNA: TGTGCCAGCAGTCTGGGGGGCCTTGGGGGTGAAGCTTTCTTT
CDR3 protein: CASSLGGLGGEAFF